The 23 T cell receptor beta chains below all came from one sample that was sequenced in a study of shared clonotypes between healthy human individuals. Profiling relied on immunoSEQ multiplex PCR, and the TCRdb table lists in-frame clones only, not all of them. This table holds under 1 million clones, 95% to 97% found once. The naive CD8 fraction comprised CD45RO-negative cells positively selected for CCR7 and excluded terminally differentiated effector memory CD45RA+ cells. Sequencing input: naive CD8+ T cells sorted from blood. These TCRs come from a man aged 25-45 years in good health.

On this clone itself: The sample has other DNA sequences that encode this CDR3 too. V usage is TRBV19 and J usage is TRBJ1-2; 10 bases line up with TRBD1. CDR3 size: 14 residues. CDR1 is LNHDA and CDR2 is SQIVND in the germline V gene (reference sequence). Trimming took 3 bases from V and 3 from J; bases not matched to a gene: 1. The CDR3 region is CASSIGTGDYGYTF. The CDR3 nucleotides read TGTGCCAGTAGTATTGGGACAGGGGACTATGGCTACACCTTC.

The rearrangement links TRBV2 to TRBJ1-5; 9 bases fit TRBD1. This CDR3 spans 16 amino acids. The J segment lost 5 bases and the V segment lost 7 bases, leaving 12 bases of the junction unmatched. CDR1 and CDR2 from the germline V gene are SNHLY and FYNNEI. This CDR3 is CASKDRGAPGDQPQHF. CDR3 sequence (DNA): TGTGCCAGCAAGGACAGGGGAGCCCCGGGGGATCAGCCCCAGCATTTT. Full variable domain (outside the CDR3, taken from reference TRBV2 and TRBJ1-5): EPEVTQTPSHQVTQMGQEVILRCVPISNHLYFYWYRQILGQKVEFLVSFYNNEISEKSEIFDDQFSVERPDGSNFTLKIRSTKLEDSAMYFCASKDRGAPGDQPQHFGDGTRLSIL.

The J gene is TRBJ2-1, the V gene TRBV2; D possibly corresponds to TRBD1 (7 bases). The CDR3 consists of 16 residues. Germline V gene data show CDR1 as SNHLY and CDR2 as FYNNEI. V shed 1 base and J shed 8 bases, with 18 bases lying between them. CDR3 coding DNA: TGTGCCAGCAGTGAAGTGAGACAGGGACTTTGGGATGAGCAGTTCTTC. Translation gives CASSEVRQGLWDEQFF.

The chain joins TRBV7-6 to TRBJ1-2, with D unresolved. Trimming took off 2 bases at V and 6 bases at J, with 10 bases between the two ends. The CDR3 length is 13 residues. Germline lookup yields CDR1 SGHVS and CDR2 FNYEAQ. The CDR3 DNA reads TGTGCCAGCAGCTTAAATGGGTTCAATGGCTACACCTTC. This codes for CASSLNGFNGYTF.

The gene calls are TRBV5-4 and TRBJ2-7; D is unclear. Per germline, CDR1 SGHNT and CDR2 YYREEE (reference sequence). This CDR3 comprises 13 residues. V shed 1 base and J shed 3 bases, with 8 bases lying between them. The CDR3: CASSLLGFYEQYF. CDR3 sequence (DNA): TGTGCCAGCAGCTTGTTGGGATTCTACGAGCAGTACTTC.

The V gene is TRBV7-9, the J gene TRBJ2-5; 7 bases map to TRBD2. The junction had 2 bases not matched to a gene; V was cut back by 2 bases and J by 2 bases. Germline loops: CDR1 SEHNR, CDR2 FQNEAQ (reference sequence). The CDR3 has 14 amino acids. This chain's CDR3 is CASSLTSVQETQYF. The CDR3 DNA sequence: TGTGCCAGCAGCTTAACTAGCGTACAAGAGACCCAGTACTTC.

In its sample, this clone was seen once. The V call is TRBV5-6, the J call TRBJ1-4; D is undetermined. This CDR3 spans 14 amino acids. The germline V gene has CDR1 SGHDT and CDR2 YYEEEE. Trimming shortened V by 1 base and J by 7 bases, and 11 bases separated the two germline ends. The chain's CDR3 is CASSLNGEGEKLFF. CDR3 bases: TGTGCCAGCAGCTTGAACGGGGAGGGTGAAAAACTGTTTTTT.

This clone was seen once. The chain combines TRBV7-6 with TRBJ2-7; possibly TRBD2 for D (5 bases). The CDR3 is 13 amino acids. Trimming took 3 bases from V and 3 from J, leaving 9 bases between them. Germline V gene sequence: CDR1 SGHVS, CDR2 FNYEAQ. CDR3 nucleotide sequence: TGTGCCAGCAGCTTCCGACTAAACTACGAGCAGTACTTC. Translation gives CASSFRLNYEQYF. Supplemented by reference TRBV7-6 and TRBJ2-7, the full variable domain reads GAGVSQSPRYKVTKRGQDVALRCDPISGHVSLYWYRQALGQGPEFLTYFNYEAQQDKSGLPNDRFSAERPEGSISTLTIQRTEQRDSAMYRCASSFRLNYEQYFGPGTRLTVT.

This chain uses TRBV19 with TRBJ1-5, with D maybe TRBD1 (5 bases). The CDR3 is made up of 15 amino acids. V lost 5 bases and J lost 7, with 18 bases in between. In germline, CDR1 is LNHDA, CDR2 SQIVND (reference sequence). The DNA of the CDR3 is TGTGCCAGTAGTCCCAGGGTTCCCGGGCACCAGCCCCAGCATTTT. Translation: CASSPRVPGHQPQHF. Supplemented by reference TRBV19 and TRBJ1-5, the full variable domain reads DGGITQSPKYLFRKEGQNVTLSCEQNLNHDAMYWYRQDPGQGLRLIYYSQIVNDFQKGDIAEGYSVSREKKESFPLTVTSAQKNPTAFYLCASSPRVPGHQPQHFGDGTRLSIL.

This clone was observed once. J is TRBJ2-3 and V is TRBV11-3, with D possibly being TRBD2 (6 bases). Trimming removed 1 base from V and 5 bases from J, with 16 bases in between. This CDR3 is built from 16 residues. Germline lookup yields CDR1 SGHNT and CDR2 YENEEA. This CDR3 reads CASSLGDGGMVDTQYF. CDR3 bases: TGTGCCAGCAGCTTAGGGGACGGCGGGATGGTAGATACGCAGTATTTT.

The chain combines TRBV9 with TRBJ2-7; TRBD2 might be the D (6 bases). Germline values: CDR1 SGDLS, CDR2 YYNGEE. This CDR3 has 15 residues. V lost 1 base, J lost 0 bases, and 11 bases lay in between. The CDR3 coding sequence is TGTGCCAGCAGCGTAAGCTCGGGACTCTCCTACGAGCAGTACTTC. Its translation is CASSVSSGLSYEQYF.

The chain carries TRBV4-3 and TRBJ2-2; 9 nucleotides align to TRBD2. The length of the CDR3 is 17 residues. V shed 0 bases, J shed 8 bases, and the junction held 10 bases outside the gene matches. Germline-derived CDR1 and CDR2 are LGHNA and YSLEER. CDR3 nucleotides: TGCGCCAGCAGCCAAGATCGCCTAGCGGGACAACCAGGGGAGCTGTTTTTT. Translated: CASSQDRLAGQPGELFF.

The chain uses TRBV6-5 and TRBJ2-1, with D unclear. The V gene lost 2 bases and the J gene lost 9 bases, with 8 bases spanning the gap. Germline CDR1 is MNHEY and CDR2 is SVGAGI. This CDR3 comprises 12 residues. CDR3 sequence reads: CASSYGSGEQFF. Written as DNA, the CDR3 is TGTGCCAGCAGTTACGGGTCCGGTGAGCAGTTCTTC.

This clone was detected only once. The J gene is TRBJ2-5, the V gene TRBV7-8; D is ambiguous. From germline, CDR1 is SGHVS and CDR2 FQNEAQ. Trimming pared 3 bases from V and 5 bases from J, leaving 16 bases between. The CDR3 runs 15 residues. This CDR3 reads CASSFGPIGDETQYF. The DNA of the CDR3 is TGTGCCAGCAGCTTTGGACCGATAGGTGACGAGACCCAGTACTTC.

CDR3 in DNA: TGTGCCATAGTTAGCGGGACCAAGTCCTACGAGCAGTACTTC. It yields the protein CAIVSGTKSYEQYF. V is TRBV6-1 and J is TRBJ2-7; 8 nucleotides match TRBD2. Germline V gene sequence: CDR1 MNHNS, CDR2 SASEGT. Germline trimming cut 10 bases from V and 1 base from J; bases unmatched to any gene: 9. The CDR3 totals 14 residues.

The gene calls are TRBV27 and TRBJ2-1, with D perhaps TRBD2 (5 bases). V was clipped by 8 bases and J by 15 bases, with 23 bases between them. Looked up from germline, CDR1 is MNHEY and CDR2 is SMNVEV (reference sequence). CDR3 length: 13 residues. The chain's CDR3 is CASAPTGVASPFF. The CDR3 DNA is TGTGCCAGCGCACCGACCGGGGTCGCTAGCCCGTTCTTC.

This chain uses TRBV5-4 with TRBJ2-3; D may be TRBD2 (5 bases). Trimming removed 1 base from V and 3 bases from J, with 9 bases in between. There are 14 residues in the CDR3. Germline assignment: CDR1 SGHNT and CDR2 YYREEE (reference sequence). The CDR3 spells CASSLPEETDTQYF. As DNA, the CDR3 is TGTGCCAGCAGCTTGCCGGAGGAAACAGATACGCAGTATTTT.

The chain combines TRBV5-1 with TRBJ2-7, with D unresolved. Germline lookup yields CDR1 SGHRS and CDR2 YFSETQ. The CDR3 has 13 residues. Trimming took 1 base from V and 3 from J, leaving 8 bases between them. Here the CDR3 DNA reads TGCGCCAGCAGCTTGCGGAACCACTACGAGCAGTACTTC. It yields the protein CASSLRNHYEQYF.

This clone occurred once. The V call is TRBV27, the J call TRBJ2-7; D ambiguous. The CDR3 covers 13 residues. Trimming removed 5 bases at V and 4 bases at J, with 12 bases between. CDR1 and CDR2 (germline): MNHEY, SMNVEV (reference sequence). This CDR3 reads CASSLPNRYEQYF. The CDR3 DNA reads as TGTGCCAGCAGTCTCCCGAATAGATACGAGCAGTACTTC.

As for this clone: This specimen includes other DNA sequences encoding the same CDR3. This chain joins TRBV27 and TRBJ2-7; 8 nucleotides match TRBD2. Germline assignment: CDR1 MNHEY and CDR2 SMNVEV (reference sequence). The CDR3 length is 13 residues. V lost 5 bases, J lost 4 bases, and 4 bases stayed unmatched. The CDR3 spells CASSPGGGYEQYF. CDR3 sequence (DNA): TGTGCCAGCAGTCCCGGGGGGGGTTACGAGCAGTACTTC.

The chain is built from TRBV21-1 and TRBJ2-7. TRBV21-1 is noted as a pseudogene. The CDR3 has 16 residues. Here the CDR3 DNA reads TGTGCCAGCAGCCCCCGTGCATGGGGTAGGCCCTACGAGCAGTACTTC. Translated, it gives CASSPRAWGRPYEQYF.

This chain joins TRBV7-9 and TRBJ2-7; TRBD2 agrees at 8 bases. The CDR3 has 16 amino acids. Trimming took 3 bases from V and 2 from J; bases not matched to a gene: 9. The germline V gene has CDR1 SEHNR and CDR2 FQNEAQ (reference sequence). The CDR3 DNA follows: TGTGCCAGCAGCTTGCCCTCGGGACTAGGGACCTACGAGCAGTACTTC. This sequence encodes CASSLPSGLGTYEQYF.

This clone was recorded once. The V and J genes are TRBV7-9 and TRBJ1-2, with D tentatively TRBD1 (6 bases). There are 14 residues in the CDR3. Trimming cost V 5 bases and J 6 bases, with 16 bases left between them. Germline lookup yields CDR1 SEHNR and CDR2 FQNEAQ (reference sequence). The CDR3 sequence: CASSPLRTENGYTF. In DNA form, the CDR3 reads TGTGCCAGCAGCCCCTTGAGGACAGAAAATGGCTACACCTTC.